This TCR beta chain was captured in a study of blood T cells in healthy people across ages. Together with a sample-barcoded 5' primer, a J-beta primer mix was included in a second PCR lasting roughly 6 to 12 cycles. Unique molecular identifiers of 12 random nucleotides labeled each cDNA. TCRdb recomputed calls from the 5' RACE reads with MiXCR, one row per CDR3 protein. This sample has hundreds of thousands of distinct CDR3 sequences, with around 24% found just once. The same sample was also used in a study of T cells of mothers and their children. That source reports: Mothers yielded over 8 million CDR3 reads, children 2.5 million to 3.5 million each.

This receptor was identified in a boy younger than 18 in good health. Material: blood.

CDR3 DNA sequence: TGTGCCAGCAATGAGGGGAGACGGAGAGGAGATACGCAGTATTTT. Translating it yields CASNEGRRRGDTQYF. The chain is built from TRBV12-3 or TRBV12-4 and TRBJ2-3, with D perhaps TRBD1 or TRBD2 (5 bases each). V lost 7 bases and J 5 bases, leaving 19 bases between the germline ends. The CDR3 has 15 residues.